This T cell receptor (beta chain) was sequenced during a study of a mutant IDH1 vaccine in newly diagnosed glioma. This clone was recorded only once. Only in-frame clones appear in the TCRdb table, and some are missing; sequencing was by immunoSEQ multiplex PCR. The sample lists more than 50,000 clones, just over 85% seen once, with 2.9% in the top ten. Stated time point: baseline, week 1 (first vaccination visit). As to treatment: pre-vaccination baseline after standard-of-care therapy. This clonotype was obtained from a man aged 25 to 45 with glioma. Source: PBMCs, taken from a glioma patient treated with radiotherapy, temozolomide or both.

This chain's CDR3 is CSVEYTGDEQYF. CDR3 nucleotides: TGCAGCGTCGAATACACAGGGGACGAGCAGTACTTC. The rearrangement uses TRBV29-1 and TRBJ2-5, with 7 bases lining up with TRBD1. The J call is in doubt because the DNA end fits TRBJ2-7 better. CDR3 length equals 12 residues. Germline assignment: CDR1 SQVTM and CDR2 ANQGSEA.